The 9 T cell receptor beta chains given below trace back to one sample, sequenced in a study of regulatory T cells in long-lasting Graves disease. The sample's time point: persistent/refractory GD, antithyroid drugs over 5 years with positive TRAb. Scientists built the TCR library using RNA that was extracted from PBMCs. The authors built TCR beta libraries using iRepertoire HTBI primers and Arm-PCR of CDR3 regions. TCRdb reprocessed the multiplex PCR reads with MiXCR, giving one entry per CDR3 protein. The sample consists of 450,000 or so distinct CDR3 sequences, about 20% of them appearing once. This specimen consisted of peripheral blood mononuclear cells (PBMCs), obtained when the disease was refractory, from a patient treated with antithyroid drugs. The source is a female donor with Graves disease.

This clonotype was found many times. The genes are TRBV20-1 and TRBJ2-7; TRBD2 aligns across 11 bases. J gave up 6 bases and V 0 bases, and 7 bases lay outside the gene matches. Per germline, CDR1 DFQATT and CDR2 SNEGSKA (reference sequence). The CDR3 is 15 amino acids. The CDR3: CSARDPASGRSEQYF. The CDR3 DNA reads TGCAGTGCTAGAGATCCGGCTAGCGGGAGGAGCGAGCAGTACTTC.

This rearrangement joins TRBV27 to TRBJ2-2; D remains ambiguous. The CDR3 length is 15 residues. V lost 1 base and J lost 7, with 13 bases in between. Germline V gene sequence: CDR1 MNHEY, CDR2 SMNVEV (reference sequence). The CDR3 DNA sequence: TGTGCCAGCAGTTTATGGGCAGGAAAAGACGGGGAGCTGTTTTTT. Residues: CASSLWAGKDGELFF.

This clonotype was detected only a few times. The V gene is TRBV2, the J gene TRBJ2-1, with D possibly being TRBD1 or TRBD2 (5 bases each). Trimming removed 11 bases from V and 8 bases from J, with 10 bases in between. CDR3 length: 10 residues. The V gene's germline CDR1 is SNHLY and CDR2 FYNNEI. The CDR3, as DNA: TGTGCCGGGGGACGGGATGAGCAGTTCTTC. As protein: CAGGRDEQFF.

V and J are TRBV5-1 and TRBJ2-7; D is unresolved. The CDR3 extends over 15 amino acids. Germline V gene lookup returns CDR1 SGHRS and CDR2 YFSETQ. V lost 3 bases, J lost 0 bases, and 13 bases lay in between. The CDR3 region is CASSSTLVSSYEQYF. DNA of the CDR3: TGCGCCAGCAGCTCGACCCTGGTGAGCTCCTACGAGCAGTACTTC.

V gene TRBV6-5 combines with J gene TRBJ2-7; 8 positions match TRBD2. This CDR3 has 14 amino acids. Losses at the gene ends were 4 bases for V and 3 bases for J; bases not matched to a gene: 5. Germline loops: CDR1 MNHEY, CDR2 SVGAGI. The CDR3 reads CASSFSGGLYEQYF. CDR3 nucleotide sequence: TGTGCCAGCAGTTTCAGCGGGGGTCTCTACGAGCAGTACTTC.

This clonotype was counted ten times or more. The rearrangement links TRBV28 to TRBJ2-7; TRBD1 agrees at 7 bases. This CDR3 is built from 14 residues. The V gene's germline CDR1 is MDHEN and CDR2 SYDVKM. The J segment lost 6 bases and the V segment lost 3 bases, leaving 8 bases of the junction unmatched. The CDR3 DNA reads as TGTGCCAGCAGTTTGCGACAGGGTTTTCGCGAGCAGTACTTC. Its protein product is CASSLRQGFREQYF.

This clonotype was counted at least ten times. The chain recombines TRBV28 with TRBJ2-5; no clear D. V was clipped by 6 bases and J by 10 bases, with 12 bases between them. The CDR3 is made up of 11 amino acids. The germline V gene has CDR1 MDHEN and CDR2 SYDVKM. This CDR3 is CASSAPYFQYF. In DNA, the CDR3 is TGTGCCAGCAGCGCCCCTTATTTCCAGTACTTC.

Many counts were recorded for this clonotype. The V gene is TRBV28, the J gene TRBJ2-2, with 7 bases aligning to TRBD1. Germline V gene lookup returns CDR1 MDHEN and CDR2 SYDVKM. J was trimmed by 7 bases and V by 4 bases; bases with no gene match: 9. The CDR3 is 15 amino acids. DNA for the CDR3: TGTGCCAGCAGTTCAGACGACAGGGCGGACGGGGAGCTGTTTTTT. This translates into CASSSDDRADGELFF.

Many counts were recorded for this clonotype. The chain recombines TRBV7-9 with TRBJ2-7; 8 bases fit TRBD2. CDR3 size: 17 residues. Unmatched junction bases numbered 14, after V lost 4 bases and J lost 3 bases. Germline V gene lookup returns CDR1 SEHNR and CDR2 FQNEAQ (reference sequence). The CDR3 DNA sequence: TGTGCCAGCAGCTCAAAACCGAATCTAGCGGGCGACTACGAGCAGTACTTC. Its protein is CASSSKPNLAGDYEQYF.